One and the same sample provided the 18 T cell receptor beta chains below, sequenced in a study of blood T cell repertoires in COVID-19. Some clones are missing from TCRdb's copy, which holds only in-frame ones; the method was immunoSEQ multiplex PCR. The sample holds some 370,000 clones, 90% seen once. Sequencing was performed on peripheral blood. The source of these receptors is a man between 18 and 29 years old with active or convalescent COVID-19.

The CDR3 DNA sequence: TGTGCCAGCAGCCCTCAACAGGGGTTCTATGGCTACACCTTC. This codes for CASSPQQGFYGYTF. This chain uses TRBV7-2 with TRBJ1-2, with 7 bases lining up with TRBD1. V trimming: 5 bases; J trimming: 4 bases; junction bases outside the gene matches: 7. The germline gives CDR1 SGHTA, CDR2 FQGNSA. This CDR3 has 14 amino acids.

This clone has only one observation. The gene calls are TRBV18 and TRBJ2-5; 14 bases agree with TRBD2. Trimming cost V 3 bases and J 1 base; bases outside gene matches: 7. The CDR3 sequence is 18 residues long. Germline-derived CDR1 and CDR2 are KGHSH and LQKENI. As DNA, the CDR3 is TGTGCCAGCTCACCCAACGGACTAGCGGGAGGCCTCCAAGAGACCCAGTACTTC. Translation: CASSPNGLAGGLQETQYF.

This chain connects TRBV7-9 to TRBJ1-6; D remains ambiguous. This CDR3 spans 12 amino acids. CDR1 is SEHNR and CDR2 is FQNEAQ in the germline V gene (reference sequence). Trimming took off 5 bases at V and 8 bases at J, with 7 bases between the two ends. The DNA of the CDR3 is TGTGCCAGCAGCCGCGGAGATTCACCCCTCCACTTT. Translated: CASSRGDSPLHF.

The CDR3 loop reads CASSLLAGGISTDTQYF. Here the CDR3 DNA reads TGTGCCAGCAGCTTACTAGCGGGAGGGATTAGCACAGATACGCAGTATTTT. The chain is built from TRBV5-4 and TRBJ2-3; 13 nucleotides agree with TRBD2. The junction had 3 bases not matched to a gene; V was cut back by 2 bases and J by 0 bases. Germline V gene lookup returns CDR1 SGHNT and CDR2 YYREEE (reference sequence). This CDR3 has 17 amino acids.

The chain combines TRBV7-9 with TRBJ1-5; D unclear. CDR1 is SEHNR and CDR2 is FQNEAQ in the germline V gene (reference sequence). The CDR3 contains 14 residues. Trimming took 5 bases from V and 1 from J, leaving 9 bases between them. The DNA of the CDR3 is TGTGCCAGCAGCCTAACAGAGAGCAATCAGCCCCAGCATTTT. Protein product: CASSLTESNQPQHF.

The genes are TRBV9 and TRBJ1-3; possibly TRBD1 for D (5 bases). There are 19 residues in the CDR3. Trimming pared 4 bases from V and 0 bases from J, leaving 23 bases between. In germline, CDR1 is SGDLS, CDR2 YYNGEE. The CDR3 protein is CASSLGTLWGFGSGNTIYF. The CDR3 nucleotides are TGTGCCAGCAGCCTCGGGACTCTCTGGGGCTTTGGCTCTGGAAACACCATATATTTT.

This clone has a single count. V is TRBV20-1 and J is TRBJ1-2; 7 nucleotides match TRBD1. The junction had 16 bases not matched to a gene; V was cut back by 6 bases and J by 3 bases. Germline values: CDR1 DFQATT, CDR2 SNEGSKA (reference sequence). The CDR3 covers 16 residues. In DNA, the CDR3 is TGCAGTGCCAGTGGGGACAGCCAAACTTCCCACTATGGCTACACCTTC. As protein: CSASGDSQTSHYGYTF.

J is TRBJ2-3 and V is TRBV24-1, with D possibly being TRBD1 (6 bases). The germline V gene has CDR1 KGHDR and CDR2 SFDVKD. This CDR3 is built from 15 residues. Trimming left V 3 bases short and J 4 bases short, with 13 bases between. The CDR3 sequence: CATSDARGPADTQYF. The DNA for the CDR3 is TGTGCCACCAGTGATGCCAGGGGTCCCGCAGATACGCAGTATTTT.

The gene calls are TRBV7-9 and TRBJ2-1, with 11 bases fitting TRBD2. The germline V gene encodes CDR1 SEHNR and CDR2 FQNEAQ (reference sequence). The CDR3 is made up of 16 amino acids. Trimming removed 3 bases from V and 3 bases from J; junction bases left unmatched: 4. The CDR3 coding sequence is TGTGCCAGCAGCTTGACTAGCGGGGCAGACTACAATGAGCAGTTCTTC. Its translation is CASSLTSGADYNEQFF.

V usage is TRBV27 and J usage is TRBJ1-1, with a weak D call TRBD1 (5 bases). V was cut by 5 bases and J by 0 bases, with 13 bases left in between. CDR1 and CDR2 (germline): MNHEY, SMNVEV (reference sequence). The CDR3 covers 15 residues. As DNA, the CDR3 is TGTGCCAGCAGTGGGGCCGATTCAATGAACACTGAAGCTTTCTTT. Its protein product is CASSGADSMNTEAFF.

This CDR3 reads CASSGSGGKGEKLFF. The DNA for the CDR3 is TGTGCCAGCAGCGGGAGTGGGGGCAAGGGTGAAAAACTGTTTTTT. The chain links TRBV9 to TRBJ1-4; weak D call: TRBD1 (6 bases). The CDR3 has 15 residues. Between the trimmed V and J ends, which lost 3 bases and 7 bases, there was a span of 16 bases. CDR1 and CDR2 (germline): SGDLS, YYNGEE.

The chain combines TRBV3-1 (or the pseudogene TRBV3-2) with TRBJ1-5; tentatively, D is TRBD1 (5 bases). V gave up 1 base and J gave up 4 bases, with 20 bases separating them. CDR1 LGHDT and CDR2 YNNKEL come from the germline V gene (reference sequence). This CDR3 comprises 18 residues. The CDR3 protein is CASSQGRFQGSRNQPQHF. The CDR3 region has the DNA TGTGCCAGCAGCCAAGGCAGGTTTCAGGGTTCCAGGAATCAGCCCCAGCATTTT.

This chain connects TRBV5-1 to TRBJ2-7, with D perhaps TRBD1 (5 bases). V shed 1 base and J shed 1 base, with 15 bases lying between them. The CDR3 loop spans 16 amino acids. Germline lookup yields CDR1 SGHRS and CDR2 YFSETQ. The CDR3 region is CASSLRPRQGSYEQYF. The CDR3 DNA is TGCGCCAGCAGCTTGAGGCCCCGCCAGGGTTCCTACGAGCAGTACTTC.

This clone is a singleton in its sample. The chain carries TRBV6-1 and TRBJ1-2; D is uncertain. The V gene lost 2 bases and the J gene lost 4 bases, with 8 bases spanning the gap. The germline CDR1 and CDR2 sequences are MNHNS and SASEGT. The CDR3 consists of 13 residues. CDR3 amino acids: CASSERRGYGYTF. CDR3 bases: TGTGCCAGCAGTGAACGGCGGGGCTATGGCTACACCTTC.

This clone was seen once. CDR3 bases: TGCGCCAGCAGCTACACAGGGGGCACAGATACGCAGTATTTT. It translates to CASSYTGGTDTQYF. This chain links TRBV5-1 with TRBJ2-3; 7 bases are shared with TRBD1. This CDR3 is built from 14 residues. The germline CDR1 and CDR2 sequences are SGHRS and YFSETQ. V dropped 3 bases and J dropped 1; count of bases not matched to a gene: 2.

This CDR3 is CASRKDGQGARGNQPQHF. CDR3 bases: TGTGCCAGCAGAAAGGACGGACAGGGGGCCCGCGGCAATCAGCCCCAGCATTTT. The J gene is TRBJ1-5, the V gene TRBV27; 11 bases map to TRBD1. The CDR3 has 18 residues. Losses at the gene ends were 6 bases for V and 2 bases for J; bases not matched to a gene: 12. Germline-derived CDR1 and CDR2 are MNHEY and SMNVEV (reference sequence).

V gene TRBV28 combines with J gene TRBJ2-1; 8 bases line up with TRBD1. The junction had 7 bases not matched to a gene; V was cut back by 2 bases and J by 13 bases. Per germline, CDR1 MDHEN and CDR2 SYDVKM. This CDR3 spans 13 amino acids. The chain's CDR3 is CASSLMQGAEQFF. CDR3 nucleotides: TGTGCCAGCAGTTTAATGCAGGGGGCGGAACAGTTCTTC.

V gene TRBV27 combines with J gene TRBJ1-4; 8 nucleotides agree with TRBD1. Germline trimming cut 3 bases from V and 11 bases from J; bases unmatched to any gene: 8. The CDR3 length is 14 residues. From germline, CDR1 is MNHEY and CDR2 SMNVEV (reference sequence). The CDR3 DNA reads TGTGCCAGCAGTTTGGGGCAGGGGGCGTATAAACTGTTTTTT. Amino acid sequence: CASSLGQGAYKLFF.